This is a list of T cell receptor beta chains from one sample in a study of blood T cell repertoires in COVID-19. Sequencing was performed with immunoSEQ multiplex PCR; in TCRdb, only in-frame clones are kept and a portion is missing. The repertoire includes 100,000 to 150,000 clones, roughly 90% of them detected once, and 18% sits in the top ten. Sequencing used peripheral blood. The receptors derive from a man aged 45-65 years with active or convalescent COVID-19. The CDR3 runs from the conserved cysteine through the conserved F or W. A D gene is named only where the DNA matches it firmly. Clone size is given for some rows only: seen once, a few or many times, or a class if the clone is expanded.

size | J | D | V | DNA | CDR3
- | TRBJ2-2 | TRBD1 | TRBV2 | TGTGCCAGCAGTAAAGACAGGGGCTGGCCCGGGGAGCTGTTTTTT | CASSKDRGWPGELFF
- | TRBJ2-1 | TRBD1 | TRBV7-9 | TGTGCCAGCAGCAAGACAGGGGGCGTCTACAATGAGCAGTTCTTC | CASSKTGGVYNEQFF
- | TRBJ2-3 | TRBD2 | TRBV30 | TGTGCCTGGAGTGTACGTGTAGCGGGGGGCCTGGATACGCAGTATTTT | CAWSVRVAGGLDTQYF
- | TRBJ2-1 | - | TRBV5-1 | TGCGCCAGCAGCTCCGGGACTTCGACCTACAATGAGCAGTTCTTC | CASSSGTSTYNEQFF
- | TRBJ2-1 | TRBD2 | TRBV6-5 | TGTGCCAGCAGCTATGCGCGGGAGTATGAGCAGTTCTTC | CASSYAREYEQFF
- | TRBJ1-6 | - | TRBV19 | TGTGCCAGTAGTATAGGTCAGGGAAGATCGCACGATTCACCCCTCCACTTT | CASSIGQGRSHDSPLHF
- | TRBJ2-7 | - | TRBV6-6 | - | CASSTSGGPREQYF
- | TRBJ2-5 | - | TRBV11-3 | TGTGCCAGCAGCTTAGATTTCGGTAGTCAAGAGACCCAGTACTTC | CASSLDFGSQETQYF
- | TRBJ2-5 | TRBD2 | TRBV9 | TGTGCCAGCAGCGTAGACCTAGCGGGGGGGGAGACCCAGTACTTC | CASSVDLAGGETQYF
- | TRBJ1-2 | - | TRBV29-1 | TGCAGCGTTGAAATAACAGGGTTCGGTGGCTACACCTTC | CSVEITGFGGYTF
- | TRBJ2-7 | - | TRBV13 | TGTGCCAGCAGCTTAGGCCCAGATACCTACGAGCAGTACTTC | CASSLGPDTYEQYF
- | TRBJ2-1 | - | TRBV14 | TGTGCCAGCAGCCCTTTCGCGGTACACAATGAGCAGTTCTTC | CASSPFAVHNEQFF
once | TRBJ2-7 | TRBD1 | TRBV27 | TGTGCCACCTATGGGGACAGAGACTACGAGCAGTACTTC | CATYGDRDYEQYF
- | TRBJ2-7 | - | TRBV5-1 | TGCGCCAGCAGCCTCAGGGGATACGAGCAGTACTTC | CASSLRGYEQYF
- | TRBJ2-3 | - | TRBV6-5 | TGTGCCAGCAGTTACCGGGATAATCCCCCCACAGATACGCAGTATTTT | CASSYRDNPPTDTQYF
- | TRBJ1-5 | TRBD1 | TRBV7-8 | TGTGCCAGCAGCTTAGCCGCGACTGACAGGGGGCGGAACAATCAGCCCCAGCATTTT | CASSLAATDRGRNNQPQHF
- | TRBJ1-1 | - | TRBV5-1 | TGCGCCAGCAGCCACGGACAGATATATGAAGCTTTCTTT | CASSHGQIYEAFF
- | TRBJ2-1 | - | TRBV7-2 | TGTGCCAGCAGCCCTAGCGGGGGCGGACAGGGGTGGCAGTTCTTC | CASSPSGGGQGWQFF
- | TRBJ2-5 | TRBD2 | TRBV5-6 | TGTGCCAGCAGCTTTGGGCGGGGGAGGAGAGAGACCCAGTACTTC | CASSFGRGRRETQYF
- | TRBJ2-2 | TRBD1 | TRBV4-1 | TGCGCCAGCAGCCAAGAAGCACAGGGGTCGAACACCGGGGAGCTGTTTTTT | CASSQEAQGSNTGELFF
- | TRBJ1-1 | - | TRBV28 | TGTGCCAGCAGTTTATTGAACCAGCGGCGAGGTGAAGCTTTCTTT | CASSLLNQRRGEAFF
- | TRBJ2-7 | TRBD2 | TRBV18 | TGTGCCAGCTCACCTGGGAGGGGCGACGAGCAGTACTTC | CASSPGRGDEQYF
- | TRBJ2-3 | - | TRBV14 | TGTGCCAGCAGCCAGAGAAGGGGCGCAGCAGATACGCAGTATTTT | CASSQRRGAADTQYF
- | TRBJ2-6 | TRBD1 | TRBV24-1 | TGTGCCACCAGTGACGTGGGACAGGGCCCCCTCTCTGGGGCCAACGTCCTGACTTTC | CATSDVGQGPLSGANVLTF
- | TRBJ1-3 | - | TRBV28 | TGTGCCAGCAGTGAGACAGTCTCTGGAAACACCATATATTTT | CASSETVSGNTIYF
- | TRBJ2-7 | - | TRBV12-5 | TGTGCTAGTGGACCCCCGGGACTCAGCTCCTACGAGCAGTACTTC | CASGPPGLSSYEQYF
once | TRBJ1-6 | - | TRBV30 | TGTGCCTGGAGTGTATTCGGGACAAGCTCCTATAATTCACCCCTCCACTTT | CAWSVFGTSSYNSPLHF
once | TRBJ1-5 | TRBD1 | TRBV4-1 | TGCGCCAGCAGCCCCCACGGACAGGGGGCTCAGCCCCAGCATTTT | CASSPHGQGAQPQHF
- | TRBJ1-1 | - | TRBV24-1 | TGTGCCACCAGTGATTCTACAGAGGCTTTCTTT | CATSDSTEAFF
- | TRBJ2-3 | TRBD2 | TRBV29-1 | TGCAGCGTTGGGGGGACTAGCCGAAACCGAGATACGCAGTATTTT | CSVGGTSRNRDTQYF
- | TRBJ2-1 | TRBD2 | TRBV24-1 | TGTGCCACCGCTTCTCCAGCGGGAGGGCCAGATGAGCAGTTCTTC | CATASPAGGPDEQFF
- | TRBJ2-3 | - | TRBV29-1 | TGCAGCGTTGACCGGGACACACAAACAGATACGCAGTATTTT | CSVDRDTQTDTQYF
- | TRBJ2-5 | TRBD2 | TRBV11-2 | TGTGCCAGCAGCCCGGGGACTAGCGGGAGCGGGGGAGAGACCCAGTACTTC | CASSPGTSGSGGETQYF
- | TRBJ2-7 | - | TRBV5-1 | TGCGCCAGCAGCTTGGTAGCGGAGAACTACGAGCAGTACTTC | CASSLVAENYEQYF
once | TRBJ1-5 | - | TRBV6-1 | TGTGCCAGCAGTGAAGCCGGGGGAGGTCAGCCCCAGCATTTT | CASSEAGGGQPQHF
- | TRBJ1-1 | - | TRBV6-2/TRBV6-3 | TGTGCCAGCAGTTACCGGGGACAAATTAACACTGAAGCTTTCTTT | CASSYRGQINTEAFF
- | TRBJ1-4 | - | TRBV11-2 | TGTGCCAGCAGCTTAAGGAGTGGGACTAATGAAAAACTGTTTTTT | CASSLRSGTNEKLFF
- | TRBJ1-1 | - | TRBV5-1 | TGCGCCAGCAGCCCCACCCAGGTGATGAACACTGAAGCTTTCTTT | CASSPTQVMNTEAFF
once | TRBJ2-2 | - | TRBV19 | TGTGCCAGTAGTATAGGGGGCTCGGTGTCCGGGGAGCTGTTTTTT | CASSIGGSVSGELFF
- | TRBJ2-2 | - | TRBV5-1 | TGCGCCAGCAGTGGAGGGACAGCCAACACCGGGGAGCTGTTTTTT | CASSGGTANTGELFF
- | TRBJ1-5 | TRBD1 | TRBV6-5 | TGTGCCAGCAGTATTAATCGGGACAGTCATCAGCCCCAGCATTTT | CASSINRDSHQPQHF
- | TRBJ1-3 | - | TRBV28 | TGTGCCAGCAGACTTGATATTACCATATATTTT | CASRLDITIYF
- | TRBJ2-3 | - | TRBV14 | TGTGCCAGCAGCCAACGTCTGGGCACAGAGAGCACAGATACGCAGTATTTT | CASSQRLGTESTDTQYF
- | TRBJ2-2 | - | TRBV30 | TGTGCCTGGAGTGTAGCCAGGGGCACCGGGGAGCTGTTTTTT | CAWSVARGTGELFF
- | TRBJ2-5 | TRBD1 | TRBV5-1 | TGCGCCAGCAGCTTACCTACAGGGGGCGGGGAGACCCAGTACTTC | CASSLPTGGGETQYF
- | TRBJ1-2 | - | TRBV6-5 | TGTGCCAGCAGACAGGGCCCTAACTATGGCTACACCTTC | CASRQGPNYGYTF
few | TRBJ2-7 | - | TRBV29-1 | TGCAGCGTTGAAATTTACTACGAGCAGTACTTC | CSVEIYYEQYF
- | TRBJ1-3 | - | TRBV5-1 | TGCGCCAGCACCATGGGAGGGGCTGGAAACACCATATATTTT | CASTMGGAGNTIYF
- | TRBJ1-4 | TRBD1 | TRBV28 | TGTGCCAGCAGCATATCGGGACAGGGGAGGGAAAAACTGTTTTTT | CASSISGQGREKLFF
few | TRBJ2-7 | TRBD1 | TRBV19 | TGTGCCAGTAGTGAGGTCCGGGACAGGGCCTACGAGCAGTACTTC | CASSEVRDRAYEQYF
- | TRBJ1-1 | TRBD1 | TRBV29-1 | TGCAGCAGCGGACAGGGGAAGGACACTGAAGCTTTCTTT | CSSGQGKDTEAFF
- | TRBJ2-1 | - | TRBV11-2 | TGTGCCAGCAGCCCCCAACTTGGCAGGGTGACAGGTATTGGCGCCCAGTTCTTC | CASSPQLGRVTGIGAQFF
- | TRBJ2-7 | TRBD2 | TRBV5-4 | TGTGCCAGCAGTTTCAGAGCCGGGGCTGCCGGGACTAGCGGCTCCTACGAGCAGTACTTC | CASSFRAGAAGTSGSYEQYF
few | TRBJ2-3 | - | TRBV2 | TGTGCCAGCAGTGTCCGGGTTAGCGGTAACGGGGATACGCAGTATTTT | CASSVRVSGNGDTQYF
- | TRBJ1-4 | - | TRBV27 | TGTGCCAGCAACAGGGACCCAGGGCCGCGAGGGCCAACTAATGAAAAACTGTTTTTT | CASNRDPGPRGPTNEKLFF
- | TRBJ2-1 | TRBD1 | TRBV7-8 | TGTGCCAGCAGCTTAGCTCTATCAGGGACAGGGGGGAATGAGCAGTTCTTC | CASSLALSGTGGNEQFF
- | TRBJ1-3 | - | TRBV6-5 | TGTGCCAGCAGCTACACGACTTCAGAAAACACCATATATTTT | CASSYTTSENTIYF
- | TRBJ2-5 | - | TRBV6-5 | TGTGCCAGCAGCCAAGGGGGGGATTTCGGGACCCAGTACTTC | CASSQGGDFGTQYF